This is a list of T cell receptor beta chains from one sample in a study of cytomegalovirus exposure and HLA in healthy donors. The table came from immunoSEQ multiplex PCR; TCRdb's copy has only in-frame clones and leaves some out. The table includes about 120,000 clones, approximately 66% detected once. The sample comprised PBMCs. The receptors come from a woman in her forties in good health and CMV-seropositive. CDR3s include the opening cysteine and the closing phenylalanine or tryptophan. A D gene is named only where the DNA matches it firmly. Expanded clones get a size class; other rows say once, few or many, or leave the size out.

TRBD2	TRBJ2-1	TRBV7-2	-	CASSPYPSGNYEQFF	TGTGCCAGCAGCCCCTACCCAAGCGGGAACTATGAGCAGTTCTTC
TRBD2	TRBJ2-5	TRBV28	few	CASSGGLAGMETQYF	TGTGCCAGCAGCGGTGGACTAGCGGGAATGGAGACCCAGTACTTC
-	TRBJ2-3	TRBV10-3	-	CAIAPSLGTDTQYF	TGTGCCATCGCGCCTAGCCTCGGCACAGATACGCAGTATTTT
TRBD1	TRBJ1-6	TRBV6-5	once	CASSYSGTGYSPLHF	TGTGCCAGCAGTTACTCCGGGACAGGGTATTCACCCCTCCACTTT
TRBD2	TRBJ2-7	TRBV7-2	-	CASSLGLAGDEQYF	TGTGCCAGCAGCTTAGGGCTAGCGGGCGACGAGCAGTACTTC
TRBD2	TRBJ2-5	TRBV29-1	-	CSVGLAGGQETQYF	TGCAGCGTTGGACTAGCGGGGGGACAAGAGACCCAGTACTTC
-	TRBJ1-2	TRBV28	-	CASSLARVSGYTF	TGTGCCAGCAGTCTCGCCAGGGTGTCCGGCTACACCTTC
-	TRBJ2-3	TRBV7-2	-	CASSYVGPGTDTQYF	TGTGCCAGCAGCTACGTTGGGCCTGGCACAGATACGCAGTATTTT
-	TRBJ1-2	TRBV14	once	CASSRDQGGYGYTF	TGTGCCAGCAGCCGAGACCAGGGAGGGTATGGCTACACCTTC
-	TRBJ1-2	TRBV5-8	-	CASSLAGGALYGYTF	TGTGCCAGCAGCTTGGCGGGAGGGGCCCTCTATGGCTACACCTTC
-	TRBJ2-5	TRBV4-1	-	CASSPTGLAYQETQYF	TGCGCCAGCAGCCCAACAGGCCTAGCGTACCAAGAGACCCAGTACTTC
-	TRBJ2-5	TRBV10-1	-	CASSRDSGRKEQYF	TGCGCCAGCTCTCGGGATAGCGGACGTAAAGAGCAGTACTTC
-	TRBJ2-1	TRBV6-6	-	CASSWEDEQFF	TGTGCCAGCAGTTGGGAGGATGAGCAGTTCTTC
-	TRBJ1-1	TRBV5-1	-	CASSLGNRDTEAFF	TGCGCCAGCAGCTTGGGAAACCGGGACACTGAAGCTTTCTTT
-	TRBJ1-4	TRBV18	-	CASSTGQRGEKLFF	TGTGCCAGCTCAACAGGACAGCGGGGTGAAAAACTGTTTTTT
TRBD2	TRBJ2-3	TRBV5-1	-	CASSPVAGVVDTQYF	TGCGCCAGCAGCCCCGTAGCGGGAGTCGTAGATACGCAGTATTTT
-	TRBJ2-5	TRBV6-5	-	CASSYSGYQETQYF	TGTGCCAGCAGTTACTCGGGCTACCAAGAGACCCAGTACTTC
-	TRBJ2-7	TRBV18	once	CASSPRGNSLPNEQYF	TGTGCCAGCTCACCTCGAGGTAACTCTCTCCCCAACGAGCAGTACTTC
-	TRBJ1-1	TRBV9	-	CASSVTGNTEAFF	TGTGCCAGCAGCGTCACAGGGAACACTGAAGCTTTCTTT
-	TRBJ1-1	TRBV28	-	CASRSAQGTTEAFF	TGTGCCAGCAGGTCGGCCCAGGGGACGACTGAAGCTTTCTTT
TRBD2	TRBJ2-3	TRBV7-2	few	CASSRLGGEDTQYF	TGTGCCAGCAGCCGCCTGGGGGGGGAAGATACGCAGTATTTT
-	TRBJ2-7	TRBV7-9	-	CASSLGSRVWEQYF	TGTGCCAGCAGCTTAGGGTCGAGGGTCTGGGAGCAGTACTTC
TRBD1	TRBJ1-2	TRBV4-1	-	CASSLPIGRGPDYGYTF	TGCGCCAGCAGCCTCCCTATTGGCAGGGGGCCGGACTATGGCTACACCTTC
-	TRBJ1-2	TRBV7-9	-	CASSLAVVAIYGYTF	TGTGCCAGCAGCTTAGCGGTGGTGGCCATCTATGGCTACACCTTC
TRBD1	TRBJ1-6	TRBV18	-	CASSPPGQGGSPLHF	TGTGCCAGCTCACCACCGGGACAGGGAGGTTCACCCCTCCACTTT
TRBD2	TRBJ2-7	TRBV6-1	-	CASSEGAGGHDEQYF	TGTGCCAGCAGTGAAGGCGCGGGGGGGCATGATGAGCAGTACTTC
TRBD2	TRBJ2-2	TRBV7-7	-	CASSPGLAGTGELFF	TGTGCTAGCAGCCCGGGACTAGCGGGCACCGGGGAGCTGTTTTTT
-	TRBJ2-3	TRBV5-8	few	CASSLAAGSTDTQYF	TGTGCCAGCAGCTTGGCCGCGGGGAGCACAGATACGCAGTATTTT
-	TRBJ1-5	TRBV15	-	CATRDGGIRNQPQHF	TGTGCCACCAGGGACGGAGGGATTCGGAATCAGCCCCAGCATTTT
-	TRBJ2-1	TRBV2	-	CASLRGSSYNEQFF	TGTGCCAGCTTGCGGGGAAGCTCCTACAATGAGCAGTTCTTC
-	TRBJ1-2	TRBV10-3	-	CAISEEVRGAGGYTF	TGTGCCATCAGTGAGGAAGTGCGGGGCGCCGGTGGCTACACCTTC
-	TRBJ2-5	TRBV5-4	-	CASSSTRVFQETQYF	TGTGCCAGCAGCTCAACCAGGGTTTTCCAAGAGACCCAGTACTTC
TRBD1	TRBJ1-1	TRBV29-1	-	CSVEPGGGTEAFF	TGCAGCGTGGAGCCAGGGGGAGGCACTGAAGCTTTCTTT
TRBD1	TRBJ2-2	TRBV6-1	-	CASSEAAGGTGELFF	TGTGCCAGCAGTGAAGCTGCAGGGGGCACCGGGGAGCTGTTTTTT
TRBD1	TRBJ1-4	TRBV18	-	CASSPQSGQGPEKLFF	TGTGCCAGCTCACCACAGTCGGGACAGGGACCTGAAAAACTGTTTTTT
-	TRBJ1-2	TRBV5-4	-	CASSLDGLEGYTF	TGTGCCAGCAGCTTGGATGGACTAGAGGGCTACACCTTC
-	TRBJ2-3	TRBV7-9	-	CASSNGQLTDTQYF	TGTGCCAGCAGCAACGGACAGTTAACAGATACGCAGTATTTT
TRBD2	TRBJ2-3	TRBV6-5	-	CASRGGSFTDTQYF	TGTGCCAGCCGTGGCGGGAGTTTCACAGATACGCAGTATTTT
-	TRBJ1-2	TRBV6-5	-	CASSYSRSYGYTF	TGTGCCAGCAGTTACTCGCGAAGCTATGGCTACACCTTC
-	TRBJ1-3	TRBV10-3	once	CAIATGRLGNTIYF	TGTGCCATCGCGACAGGCCGTCTTGGAAACACCATATATTTT
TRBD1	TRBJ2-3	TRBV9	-	CASSVGTGSVTDTQYF	TGTGCCAGCAGCGTAGGGACAGGGTCGGTTACAGATACGCAGTATTTT
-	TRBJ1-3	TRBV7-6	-	CASSFGGLGNTIYF	TGTGCCAGCAGCTTCGGGGGGCTGGGAAACACCATATATTTT
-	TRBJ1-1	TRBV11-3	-	CASSLWEDRNTEAFF	TGTGCCAGCAGCTTATGGGAAGACAGGAACACTGAAGCTTTCTTT
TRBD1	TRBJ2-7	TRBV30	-	CAWSYFQGAYEQYF	TGTGCCTGGAGCTACTTTCAGGGGGCCTACGAGCAGTACTTC
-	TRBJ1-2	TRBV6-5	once	CASSYGGGYGYTF	TGTGCCAGCAGTTACGGCGGCGGCTATGGCTACACCTTC
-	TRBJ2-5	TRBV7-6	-	CASRLTAGQETQYF	TGTGCCAGCAGGTTGACAGCGGGCCAAGAGACCCAGTACTTC
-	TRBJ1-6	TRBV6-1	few	CATRLRNSPLHF	TGTGCCACCCGGTTACGGAATTCACCCCTCCACTTT
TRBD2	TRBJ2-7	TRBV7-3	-	CASSLMGGTPSYEQYF	TGTGCCAGCAGCTTAATGGGAGGGACGCCTTCCTACGAGCAGTACTTC
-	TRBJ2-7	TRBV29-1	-	CSVTGTSDEQYF	TGCAGCGTTACCGGGACAAGTGACGAGCAGTACTTC
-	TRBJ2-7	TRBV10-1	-	CASSESVLRGRHEQYF	TGCGCCAGCAGTGAGTCGGTACTACGGGGTCGCCACGAGCAGTACTTC
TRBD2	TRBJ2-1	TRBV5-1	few	CASSSAGGPNNEQFF	TGCGCCAGCAGCAGTGCGGGAGGACCAAACAATGAGCAGTTCTTC
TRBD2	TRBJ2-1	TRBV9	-	CASSPEEVAGSSYNEQFF	TGTGCCAGCAGCCCCGAGGAGGTAGCGGGATCCTCCTACAATGAGCAGTTCTTC
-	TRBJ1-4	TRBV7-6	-	CASSLGAVFEKLFF	TGTGCCAGCAGCTTAGGGGCAGTATTTGAAAAACTGTTTTTT
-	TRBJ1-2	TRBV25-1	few	CASSAQNNYGYTF	TGTGCCAGCAGTGCACAGAATAACTATGGCTACACCTTC
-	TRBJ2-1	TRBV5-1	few	CASSPETGAQFF	TGCGCCAGCAGCCCGGAGACAGGCGCGCAGTTCTTC